A selection of T cell receptor beta chains follows, all from one sample in a study of cytomegalovirus exposure and HLA in healthy donors. Method: immunoSEQ multiplex PCR; TCRdb's copy keeps in-frame clones and lacks some. In the table there are over 100,000 clones, approximately 92% of which are singletons. Sequencing was carried out using PBMCs. The receptors shown here come from a woman between 18 and 29 years old in good health and CMV-seronegative. Both conserved end residues are part of each CDR3. The order of the fields is D gene, V gene, J gene, clone size, CDR3 protein, CDR3 DNA. A D gene is named only where the DNA matches it firmly. Expanded clones get a size class; other rows say once, few or many, or leave the size out.

TRBD2	TRBV2	TRBJ2-2	many	CAISAGLAAGELFF	TGTGCCATCTCGGCGGGACTAGCTGCCGGGGAGCTGTTTTTT
-	TRBV5-6	TRBJ1-5	-	CASSLAEGGFRPQHF	TGTGCCAGCAGCTTGGCGGAGGGAGGGTTTCGGCCCCAGCATTTT
TRBD1	TRBV5-6	TRBJ1-6	-	CASSLARDRGEFSPLHF	TGTGCCAGCAGCTTGGCCCGGGACAGGGGTGAATTTTCACCCCTCCACTTT
-	TRBV6-5	TRBJ1-5	once	CASSYSARGGNQPQHF	TGTGCCAGCAGTTACTCAGCCAGGGGCGGCAATCAGCCCCAGCATTTT
-	TRBV6-5	TRBJ1-1	-	CASSYVGGRSTEAFF	TGTGCCAGCAGTTACGTTGGAGGGCGGAGCACTGAAGCTTTCTTT
-	TRBV6-5	TRBJ1-5	-	CASSYDSYQPQHF	TGTGCCAGCAGTTACGACAGTTATCAGCCCCAGCATTTT
TRBD2	TRBV10-3	TRBJ2-1	-	CAISGSGGSYNEQFF	TGTGCCATCAGTGGTAGCGGGGGCTCCTACAATGAGCAGTTCTTC
-	TRBV5-4	TRBJ1-6	-	CASSARGGLSINSPLHF	TGTGCCAGCAGCGCTCGCGGGGGTCTTTCGATTAATTCACCCCTCCACTTT
TRBD1	TRBV7-8	TRBJ1-6	few	CASSPRDSLLRPLHF	TGTGCCAGCAGCCCCCGGGACAGCTTGTTACGGCCCCTCCACTTT
TRBD2	TRBV25-1	TRBJ2-1	-	CASSEPSGGVDEQFF	TGTGCCAGCAGTGAACCTAGCGGGGGAGTCGATGAGCAGTTCTTC
-	TRBV5-4	TRBJ1-5	-	CATSNRVGQPQHF	TGTGCCACCTCAAACAGGGTGGGGCAGCCCCAGCATTTT
-	TRBV4-1	TRBJ2-5	-	CASSQPTGTPEEETQYF	TGCGCCAGCAGCCAACCAACTGGGACTCCGGAGGAGGAGACCCAGTACTTC
-	TRBV25-1	TRBJ2-7	-	CACARGTYEQYF	TGTGCCTGCGCCCGAGGGACCTACGAGCAGTACTTC
TRBD1	TRBV4-1	TRBJ1-4	-	CASSPGTVNNEKLFF	TGCGCCAGCAGCCCAGGGACAGTTAATAATGAAAAACTGTTTTTT
TRBD1	TRBV7-6	TRBJ1-4	-	CASSLPEGANEKLFF	TGTGCCAGCAGCTTACCCGAGGGGGCAAATGAAAAACTGTTTTTT
TRBD1	TRBV23-1	TRBJ1-5	once	CASSQRLRQGCNQPQHF	TGCGCCAGCAGTCAACGACTCCGACAGGGTTGCAATCAGCCCCAGCATTTT
-	TRBV7-2	TRBJ1-3	-	CASSPWGGAGSGNTIYF	TGTGCCAGCAGCCCGTGGGGGGGGGCCGGCTCTGGAAACACCATATATTTT
-	TRBV10-3	TRBJ1-3	-	CAISDQGSGNTIYF	TGTGCCATCAGTGATCAGGGCTCTGGAAACACCATATATTTT
-	TRBV19	TRBJ1-6	-	CASSNRRENSPLHF	TGTGCCAGTAGTAATCGACGGGAGAATTCACCCCTCCACTTT
-	TRBV1	TRBJ1-2	-	CTSSHRDMEGYTF	TGCACCAGCAGCCACCGGGACATGGAAGGCTACACCTTC
-	TRBV5-6	TRBJ1-2	-	CASSFGQLFNYGYTF	TGTGCCAGCAGCTTTGGGCAACTCTTTAACTATGGCTACACCTTC
-	TRBV6-5	TRBJ2-7	-	CASSSGGYEQYF	TGTGCCAGCAGTTCAGGGGGGTACGAGCAGTACTTC
-	TRBV18	TRBJ1-3	-	CASSPDSSGNTIYF	TGTGCCAGCTCACCGGACAGCTCTGGAAACACCATATATTTT
TRBD2	TRBV5-1	TRBJ2-5	-	CASSSLGAGSQATQYF	TGCGCCAGCAGCTCCTTGGGAGCGGGGAGTCAAGCGACCCAGTACTTC
-	TRBV19	TRBJ2-5	-	CASSTTRGRETQYF	TGTGCCAGTAGCACCACAAGGGGGAGAGAGACCCAGTACTTC
-	TRBV6-5	TRBJ1-5	-	CASSRQAGVQPQHF	TGTGCCAGCAGCCGACAGGCCGGGGTTCAGCCCCAGCATTTT
-	TRBV18	TRBJ2-5	-	CASSPPSSPGSPQYF	TGTGCCAGCTCACCCCCGTCCTCCCCGGGAAGTCCCCAGTACTTC
-	TRBV6-4	TRBJ2-1	-	CASSDGSYNEQFF	TGTGCCAGCAGTGACGGGAGCTACAATGAGCAGTTCTTC
TRBD2	TRBV6-4	TRBJ2-1	-	CASSLAGDWGEQFF	TGTGCCAGCAGCCTAGCGGGGGACTGGGGTGAGCAGTTCTTC
TRBD1	TRBV19	TRBJ2-7	-	CASSIGRWGQNYEQYF	TGTGCCAGTAGTATAGGCCGCTGGGGACAGAACTACGAGCAGTACTTC
-	TRBV7-2	TRBJ1-1	-	CASSLWGEKAFF	TGTGCCAGCAGCTTGTGGGGGGAAAAAGCTTTCTTT
-	TRBV4-1	TRBJ1-6	-	CASSQVGPLHSPLHF	TGCGCCAGCAGCCAAGTGGGGCCGTTGCATTCACCCCTCCACTTT
-	TRBV7-9	TRBJ1-6	-	CASSGQGGRRDSPLHF	TGTGCCAGCAGCGGTCAGGGTGGACGCCGTGATTCACCCCTCCACTTT
-	TRBV9	TRBJ2-3	-	CASSVDGVAADTQYF	TGTGCCAGCAGCGTAGATGGTGTGGCCGCAGATACGCAGTATTTT
-	TRBV27	TRBJ1-2	-	CASSLSAGDYGYTF	TGTGCCAGCAGTTTATCAGCAGGGGACTATGGCTACACCTTC
-	TRBV10-3	TRBJ2-2	-	CAISPGPREDAGELFF	TGTGCCATCAGTCCGGGTCCCAGGGAGGACGCCGGGGAGCTGTTTTTT
-	TRBV9	TRBJ2-1	-	CASSVTGAYNEQFF	TGTGCCAGCAGCGTAACGGGGGCCTACAATGAGCAGTTCTTC
-	TRBV7-6	TRBJ2-7	few	CASTTSGEQYF	TGTGCCAGCACCACCTCCGGGGAGCAGTACTTC
-	TRBV2	TRBJ1-5	-	CASRAGEGQPQHF	TGTGCCAGCAGGGCAGGGGAGGGGCAGCCCCAGCATTTT
-	TRBV6-4	TRBJ1-1	-	CASSVTEENTEAFF	TGTGCCAGCAGTGTAACAGAAGAGAACACTGAAGCTTTCTTT
-	TRBV7-8	TRBJ2-6	once	CASNGGVGANVLTF	TGTGCCAGCAACGGCGGAGTGGGGGCCAACGTCCTGACTTTC
TRBD2	TRBV7-3	TRBJ2-1	-	CASSSQGLAGVGNEQFF	TGTGCCAGCAGCTCCCAAGGACTAGCGGGGGTAGGCAATGAGCAGTTCTTC
-	TRBV5-1	TRBJ2-3	-	CASSPSTDTQYF	TGCGCCAGCAGTCCAAGCACAGATACGCAGTATTTT
-	TRBV5-1	TRBJ1-1	-	CASSFSGNTEAFF	TGCGCCAGCAGCTTTTCGGGGAACACTGAAGCTTTCTTT
-	TRBV2	TRBJ2-3	-	CASTKSGTLNTQYF	TGTGCCAGCACCAAGTCGGGGACTCTAAATACGCAGTATTTT